The sequence of this T cell receptor (beta chain) was determined in a study of radiation and T cells in renal cell carcinoma. On the study more broadly: Nephrectomy followed 15 Gy stereotactic body radiation by 4 weeks.

The CDR3 runs to 15 residues. In germline, CDR1 is SEHNR, CDR2 FQNEAQ (reference sequence). V was shortened by 3 bases and J by 5 bases, with 14 bases between the two germline ends. Generated by immunoSEQ multiplex PCR, the TCRdb table keeps only in-frame clones and is missing some. The data hold roughly 78,000 clones, with roughly 82% observed a single time. Time point in this sample: blood 2 weeks post-SBRT. This sample's treatment: 15 Gy SBRT to primary tumor, nephrectomy 4 weeks later. Blood was sampled at baseline, 2 weeks and 4 weeks after SBRT. The patient's renal cell carcinoma had clear cell pathology.

The TCR comes from a man in his 60s with renal cell carcinoma. The chain uses TRBV7-9 and TRBJ2-1, with D possibly being TRBD2 (5 bases). The sample was blood, taken from a patient whose treatment included radiotherapy and nephrectomy. DNA for the CDR3: TGTGCCAGCAGCTTTACCGGGGAAACACACAATGAGCAGTTCTTC. This codes for CASSFTGETHNEQFF.